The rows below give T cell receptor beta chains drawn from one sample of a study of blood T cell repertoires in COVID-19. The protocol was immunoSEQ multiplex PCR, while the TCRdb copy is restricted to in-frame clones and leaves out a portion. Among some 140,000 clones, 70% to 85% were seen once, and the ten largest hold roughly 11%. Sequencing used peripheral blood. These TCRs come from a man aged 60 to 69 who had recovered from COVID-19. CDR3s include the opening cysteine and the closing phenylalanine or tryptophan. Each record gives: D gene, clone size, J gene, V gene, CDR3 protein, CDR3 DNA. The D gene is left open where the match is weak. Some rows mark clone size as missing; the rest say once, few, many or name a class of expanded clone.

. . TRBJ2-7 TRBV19 CASSMTGGLYEQYF TGTGCCAGCTCCATGACAGGCGGCCTCTACGAGCAGTACTTC
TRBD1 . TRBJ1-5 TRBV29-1 CSVSTGTGADQPQHF TGCAGCGTTTCTACCGGGACAGGGGCTGATCAGCCCCAGCATTTT
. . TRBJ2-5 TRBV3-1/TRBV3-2 CASSQGQQETQYF TGTGCCAGCAGCCAAGGACAGCAAGAGACCCAGTACTTC
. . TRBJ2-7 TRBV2 CASSEQPEYEQYF TGTGCCAGCAGTGAACAACCTGAGTACGAGCAGTACTTC
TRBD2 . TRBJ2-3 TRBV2 CASLAGVSTDTQYF TGTGCCAGTTTAGCGGGGGTTAGCACAGATACGCAGTATTTT
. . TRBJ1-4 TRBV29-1 CSVAQGVSEKLFF TGCAGCGTCGCCCAAGGGGTGAGCGAAAAACTGTTTTTT
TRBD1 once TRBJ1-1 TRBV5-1 CASKPGTVNTEAFF TGCGCCAGCAAGCCCGGGACAGTGAACACTGAAGCTTTCTTT
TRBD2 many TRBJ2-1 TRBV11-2 CASSGRGAGGQQFF TGTGCCAGCAGCGGGCGGGGGGCGGGGGGCCAGCAGTTCTTC
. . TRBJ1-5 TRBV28 CASSPDSYSNQPQHF TGTGCCAGCAGCCCCGACAGCTATAGCAATCAGCCCCAGCATTTT
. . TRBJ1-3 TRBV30 CAWSVGSSGNTIYF TGTGCCTGGAGTGTAGGGAGCTCTGGAAACACCATATATTTT
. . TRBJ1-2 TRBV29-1 CSVEVGSGGYGYTF TGCAGCGTTGAAGTGGGGTCCGGAGGCTATGGCTACACCTTC
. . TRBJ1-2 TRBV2 CASSGQTNYGYTF TGTGCCAGCAGTGGGCAGACTAACTATGGCTACACCTTC
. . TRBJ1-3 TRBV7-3 CASSLQAGNTIYF TGTGCCAGCAGCTTACAAGCGGGAAACACCATATATTTT
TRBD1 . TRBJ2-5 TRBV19 CASSIWGQGQETQYF TGTGCCAGTAGTATTTGGGGACAGGGCCAAGAGACCCAGTACTTC
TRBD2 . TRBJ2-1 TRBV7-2 CASSLASGRENEQFF TGTGCCAGCAGCTTAGCAAGCGGGAGGGAAAATGAGCAGTTCTTC
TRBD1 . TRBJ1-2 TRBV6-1 CASRPGQGGGYTF TGTGCCAGCAGGCCGGGACAGGGGGGAGGCTACACCTTC
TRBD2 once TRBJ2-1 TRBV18 CASSPTLAGEGNEQFF TGTGCCAGCTCTCCGACCCTAGCGGGAGAAGGGAATGAGCAGTTCTTC
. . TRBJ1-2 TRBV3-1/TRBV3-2 CASRTGSYGYTF TGTGCCAGCAGAACAGGGAGCTATGGCTACACCTTC
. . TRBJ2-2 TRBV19 CASSIRVTGNTGELFF TGTGCCAGTAGTATACGGGTCACAGGGAACACCGGGGAGCTGTTTTTT
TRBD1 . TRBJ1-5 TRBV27 CASSFQGADQPQHF TGTGCCAGCAGTTTTCAGGGGGCTGATCAGCCCCAGCATTTT
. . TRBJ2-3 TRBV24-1 CATSGESTDTQYF TGTGCCACCAGCGGGGAGAGCACAGATACGCAGTATTTT
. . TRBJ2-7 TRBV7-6 CASSLGTRPSYEQYF TGTGCCAGCAGCTTAGGGACACGCCCTTCCTACGAGCAGTACTTC
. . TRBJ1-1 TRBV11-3 CASQNTEAFF TGTGCCAGTCAGAACACTGAAGCTTTCTTT
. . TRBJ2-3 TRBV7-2 CASSPNPGTDTQYF TGTGCCAGCAGCCCGAACCCGGGCACAGATACGCAGTATTTT
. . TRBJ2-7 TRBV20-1 CSASYQLAQYF TGCAGTGCTAGTTACCAACTAGCTCAGTACTTC
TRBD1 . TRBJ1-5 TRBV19 CASRGGTGGGQPQHF TGTGCCAGTCGTGGAGGGACAGGGGGCGGTCAGCCCCAGCATTTT
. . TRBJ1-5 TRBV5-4 CASSTENQPQHF TGTGCCAGCAGCACCGAGAATCAGCCCCAGCATTTT
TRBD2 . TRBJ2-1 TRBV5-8 CASSPGLFSEQFF TGTGCCAGCAGCCCGGGACTATTCAGTGAGCAGTTCTTC
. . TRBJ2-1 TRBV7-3 CASSPSLIGSSYNEQFF TGTGCCAGCAGCCCTAGTCTCATTGGGAGCTCCTACAATGAGCAGTTCTTC
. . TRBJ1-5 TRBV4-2 CASSQGADYSNQPQHF TGTGCCAGCAGCCAAGGGGCAGACTATAGCAATCAGCCCCAGCATTTT
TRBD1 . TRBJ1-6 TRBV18 CASSPTSGQLPRF TGTGCCAGCTCACCAACCTCGGGACAGCTCCCACGCTTT
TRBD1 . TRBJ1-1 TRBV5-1 CASSPGGTGVNTEAFF TGCGCCAGCAGCCCTGGGGGGACAGGGGTTAACACTGAAGCTTTCTTT
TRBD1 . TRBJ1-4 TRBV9 CASSPPGGGGDEKLFF TGTGCCAGCAGCCCCCCTGGTGGAGGGGGCGATGAAAAACTGTTTTTT
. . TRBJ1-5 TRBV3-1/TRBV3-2 CASSQNSGIQPQHF TGTGCCAGCAGCCAAAACTCAGGGATACAGCCCCAGCATTTT
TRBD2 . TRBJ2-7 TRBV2 CASRLAEPSYEQYF TGTGCCAGCCGTCTAGCGGAACCGTCCTACGAGCAGTACTTC
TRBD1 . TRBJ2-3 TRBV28 CASSTPTGGEKDTQYF TGTGCCAGCAGTACTCCGACAGGGGGCGAAAAAGATACGCAGTATTTT
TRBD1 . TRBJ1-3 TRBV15 CATSREEQGAGNTIYF TGTGCCACCAGCAGAGAAGAACAGGGGGCGGGAAACACCATATATTTT
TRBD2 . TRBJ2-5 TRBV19 CASSMPWTSGGQETQYF TGTGCCAGTAGTATGCCCTGGACTAGCGGGGGTCAAGAGACCCAGTACTTC
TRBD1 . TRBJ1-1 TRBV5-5 CASSPISGTGNTEAFF TGTGCCAGCAGCCCCATAAGTGGGACAGGGAACACTGAAGCTTTCTTT
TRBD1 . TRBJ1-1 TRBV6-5 CASTPGQGADTEAFF TGTGCCAGCACCCCGGGACAGGGGGCGGACACTGAAGCTTTCTTT
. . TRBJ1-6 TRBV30 CAWSLRQRNSYNSPLHF TGTGCCTGGAGCCTACGGCAGAGGAACTCCTATAATTCACCCCTCCACTTT
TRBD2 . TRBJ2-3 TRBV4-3 CASSHTSGYTDTQYF TGCGCCAGCAGCCATACTAGCGGATACACAGATACGCAGTATTTT
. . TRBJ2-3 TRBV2 CASSERGMGTDTQYF TGTGCCAGCAGTGAAAGGGGGATGGGCACAGATACGCAGTATTTT
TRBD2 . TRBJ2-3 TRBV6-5 CASGPGGAGGPGRDF TGTGCCAGCGGGCCGGGGGGAGCGGGGGGCCCCGGCAGGGATTTT
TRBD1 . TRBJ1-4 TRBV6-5 CASSYTGTGNGEKLFF TGTGCCAGCAGTTACACCGGGACAGGGAATGGTGAAAAACTGTTTTTT
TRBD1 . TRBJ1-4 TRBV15 CATRVQGAVNEKLFF TGTGCCACCAGGGTACAGGGGGCCGTTAATGAAAAACTGTTTTTT
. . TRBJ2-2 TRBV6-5 CATQRGQGFGELFF TGTGCCACACAACGAGGTCAGGGGTTCGGGGAGCTGTTTTTT
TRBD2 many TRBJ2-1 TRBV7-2 CASSLGGGEQFF TGTGCCAGCAGCTTAGGCGGGGGGGAGCAGTTCTTC
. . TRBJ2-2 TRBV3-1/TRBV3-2 CASSLLIGNTGELFF TGTGCCAGCAGCCTTCTTATCGGGAACACCGGGGAGCTGTTTTTT
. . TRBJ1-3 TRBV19 CASSVRNSGNTIYF TGTGCCAGTAGTGTGCGGAACTCTGGAAACACCATATATTTT
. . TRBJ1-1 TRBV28 CASRAGYTEAFF TGTGCCAGCAGGGCAGGGTATACTGAAGCTTTCTTT
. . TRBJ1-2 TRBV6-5 CATHRELNYGYTF TGTGCCACACACAGGGAGTTGAACTATGGCTACACCTTC
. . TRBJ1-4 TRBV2 CASSAGDSRGFEKLFF TGTGCCAGCAGTGCTGGGGACTCCCGAGGTTTTGAAAAACTGTTTTTT
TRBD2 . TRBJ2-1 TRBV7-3 CASSLVKAGGLNEQFF TGTGCCAGCAGCTTAGTTAAAGCGGGGGGGCTCAATGAGCAGTTCTTC
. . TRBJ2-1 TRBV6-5 CASQEGTHEQFF TGTGCCAGCCAAGAGGGGACACATGAGCAGTTCTTC
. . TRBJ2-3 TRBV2 CASSESSGTDTQYF TGTGCCAGCAGTGAGTCTAGCGGCACAGATACGCAGTATTTT
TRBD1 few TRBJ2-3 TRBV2 CASSPTGGVVTDTQYF TGTGCCAGCAGTCCGACAGGGGGCGTCGTAACAGATACGCAGTATTTT
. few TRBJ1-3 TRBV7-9 CASSLTGNTIYF TGTGCCAGCAGCTTGACAGGAAACACCATATATTTT
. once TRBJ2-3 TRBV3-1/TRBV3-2 CASSQGVSGYTDTQYF TGTGCCAGCAGCCAAGGTGTTAGCGGATACACAGATACGCAGTATTTT
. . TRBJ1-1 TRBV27 CASSLSGARGTEAFF TGTGCCAGCAGTTTGAGCGGGGCCCGGGGCACTGAAGCTTTCTTT